Listed below are T cell receptor beta chains from one sample, sequenced in a study of OX40 agonist ivuxolimab in advanced cancers. Only in-frame clones appear in the TCRdb table, and some are missing; sequencing was by immunoSEQ multiplex PCR. The sample shows fewer than 45,000 clones, roughly 80% of them seen only once. Specimen: CD4+ or CD8+ T cells sorted from blood, collected in a trial of the OX40 agonist ivuxolimab. These receptors originate from an adult with an advanced solid tumor such as melanoma, head and neck, liver or kidney cancer. CDR3s include the opening cysteine and the closing phenylalanine or tryptophan. The order of the fields is J gene, V gene, CDR3 protein.

J: TRBJ2-7
V: TRBV7-8
CDR3: CASSLGGVAYEQYF

J: TRBJ2-3
V: TRBV4-1
CDR3: CASSQVPDHTDTQYF

J: TRBJ1-1
V: TRBV28
CDR3: CASTRALNTEAFF

J: TRBJ1-2
V: TRBV14
CDR3: CASRRTDSYGYTF

J: TRBJ2-1
V: TRBV5-4
CDR3: CASRSQGVLDEQFF

J: TRBJ2-3
V: TRBV11-3
CDR3: CASSLGKRGPPSTDTQYF

J: TRBJ1-4
V: TRBV9
CDR3: CASSVWDSPNEKLFF

J: TRBJ2-1
V: TRBV6-1
CDR3: CASSESPGVGEQFF

J: TRBJ2-2
V: TRBV11-3
CDR3: CASSLDWREGTTGELFF

J: TRBJ2-7
V: TRBV7-6
CDR3: CASSAHPPGEQYF

J: TRBJ2-2
V: TRBV28
CDR3: CASSFRQGLNTGELFF

J: TRBJ2-1
V: TRBV7-9
CDR3: CASSLDRNEQFF

J: TRBJ1-4
V: TRBV6-5
CDR3: CASSYSVGANEKLFF

J: TRBJ2-7
V: TRBV4-3
CDR3: CASSQEAGTGGYEQYF

J: TRBJ2-7
V: TRBV27
CDR3: CASSSHSYEQYF

J: TRBJ2-7
V: TRBV5-8
CDR3: CASSLGDRGYDEQYF

J: TRBJ2-7
V: TRBV9
CDR3: CASSVGVGASYEQYF

J: TRBJ2-3
V: TRBV9
CDR3: CASSAGTGSIADTQYF

J: TRBJ2-7
V: TRBV6-5
CDR3: CASSPGGLGEQYF

J: TRBJ2-4
V: TRBV7-2
CDR3: CASSSGLAGASGQNIQYF

J: TRBJ2-7
V: TRBV5-6
CDR3: CASSTWDRAYEQYF

J: TRBJ1-3
V: TRBV6-4
CDR3: CASTHGGTTGNTIYF

J: TRBJ2-1
V: TRBV4-2
CDR3: CASSPPGGDHEQFF

J: TRBJ2-1
V: TRBV6-5
CDR3: CASSPLAGIHNEQFF

J: TRBJ2-1
V: TRBV11-2
CDR3: CASSIGFGSSYNEQFF

J: TRBJ2-5
V: TRBV7-9
CDR3: CASSSFAGGETQYF

J: TRBJ2-3
V: TRBV19
CDR3: CASSQTSTDTQYF

J: TRBJ1-5
V: TRBV19
CDR3: CASSIGGNQPQHF

J: TRBJ2-5
V: TRBV11-3
CDR3: CASSLDFQETQYF

J: TRBJ2-1
V: TRBV4-1
CDR3: CASSQEPGGGFNEQFF

J: TRBJ2-7
V: TRBV19
CDR3: CASSVFHGGYEQYF

J: TRBJ1-1
V: TRBV15
CDR3: CATSRVGGGTEAFF

J: TRBJ2-7
V: TRBV7-9
CDR3: CASSSPGQGAYEQYF

J: TRBJ2-5
V: TRBV11-2
CDR3: CASSFRGTQYF

J: TRBJ1-1
V: TRBV14
CDR3: CASSPLLAGDGTFF

J: TRBJ2-1
V: TRBV23-1
CDR3: CASSHLSIAGGPYEQFF

J: TRBJ2-3
V: TRBV27
CDR3: CASSLRYPTGMADTQYF

J: TRBJ2-5
V: TRBV4-1
CDR3: CASSQGSVRGTETQYF

J: TRBJ2-1
V: TRBV5-6
CDR3: CASSLAGIFNEQFF

J: TRBJ2-5
V: TRBV6-1
CDR3: CASSELGETQYF

J: TRBJ2-3
V: TRBV5-6
CDR3: CASSAETSGRPTDTQYF

J: TRBJ1-2
V: TRBV10-3
CDR3: CAISEGQGAGPNYGYTF

J: TRBJ2-1
V: TRBV6-4
CDR3: CASSESGSGQGEQFF

J: TRBJ2-2
V: TRBV4-2
CDR3: CASSQGELAVNGELFF

J: TRBJ2-1
V: TRBV27
CDR3: CASSLAHYNEQFF

J: TRBJ1-3
V: TRBV7-6
CDR3: CASSLWGGFDTIYF

J: TRBJ2-7
V: TRBV16
CDR3: CASSLSAASYEQYF

J: TRBJ2-1
V: TRBV28
CDR3: CASSLGPGAYNEQFF

J: TRBJ1-2
V: TRBV28
CDR3: CASSFSPKFSNYGYTF

J: TRBJ2-7
V: TRBV6-6
CDR3: CASSYSRLGHEQYF

J: TRBJ2-2
V: TRBV28
CDR3: CASTLWDRLNTGELFF

J: TRBJ1-5
V: TRBV5-5
CDR3: CASSEFPDQPQHF